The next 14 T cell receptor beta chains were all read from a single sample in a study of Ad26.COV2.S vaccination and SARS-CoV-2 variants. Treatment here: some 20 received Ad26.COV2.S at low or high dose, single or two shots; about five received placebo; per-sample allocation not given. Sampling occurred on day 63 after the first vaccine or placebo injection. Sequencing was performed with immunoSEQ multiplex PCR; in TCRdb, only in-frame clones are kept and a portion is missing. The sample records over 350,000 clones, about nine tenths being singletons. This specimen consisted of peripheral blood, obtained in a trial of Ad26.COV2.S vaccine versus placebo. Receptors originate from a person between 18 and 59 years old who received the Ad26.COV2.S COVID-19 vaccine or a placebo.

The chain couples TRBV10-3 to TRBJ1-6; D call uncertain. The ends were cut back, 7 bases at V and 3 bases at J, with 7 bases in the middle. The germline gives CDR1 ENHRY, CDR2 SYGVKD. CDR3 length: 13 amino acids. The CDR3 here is CAITTNYNSPLHF. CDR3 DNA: TGTGCCATCACCACGAACTATAATTCACCCCTCCACTTT.

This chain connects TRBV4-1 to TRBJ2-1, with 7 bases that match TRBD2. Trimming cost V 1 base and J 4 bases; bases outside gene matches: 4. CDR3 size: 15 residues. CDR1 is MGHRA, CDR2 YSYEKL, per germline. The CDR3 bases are TGCGCCAGCAGCCAAGTCGGGACTAAATACAATGAGCAGTTCTTC. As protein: CASSQVGTKYNEQFF.

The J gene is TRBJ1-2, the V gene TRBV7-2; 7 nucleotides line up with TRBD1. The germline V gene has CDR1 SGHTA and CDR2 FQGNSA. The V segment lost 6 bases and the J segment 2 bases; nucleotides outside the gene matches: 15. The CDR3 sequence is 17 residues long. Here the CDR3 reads CASSPAVGQRTNYGYTF. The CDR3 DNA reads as TGTGCCAGCAGTCCCGCTGTGGGACAGCGGACCAACTATGGCTACACCTTC.

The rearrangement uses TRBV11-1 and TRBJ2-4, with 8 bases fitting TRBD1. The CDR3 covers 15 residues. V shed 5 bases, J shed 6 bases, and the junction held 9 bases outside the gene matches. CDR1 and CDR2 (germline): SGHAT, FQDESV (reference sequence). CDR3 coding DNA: TGTGCCAGCAGCGCCAGCCCCACAGGGGGAAACATTCAGTACTTC. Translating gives CASSASPTGGNIQYF.

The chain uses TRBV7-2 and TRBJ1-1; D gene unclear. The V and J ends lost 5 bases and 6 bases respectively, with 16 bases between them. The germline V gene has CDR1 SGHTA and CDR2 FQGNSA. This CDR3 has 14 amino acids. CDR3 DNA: TGTGCCAGCAGCGTCCGACAAGAAGGACCTGAAGCTTTCTTT. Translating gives CASSVRQEGPEAFF.

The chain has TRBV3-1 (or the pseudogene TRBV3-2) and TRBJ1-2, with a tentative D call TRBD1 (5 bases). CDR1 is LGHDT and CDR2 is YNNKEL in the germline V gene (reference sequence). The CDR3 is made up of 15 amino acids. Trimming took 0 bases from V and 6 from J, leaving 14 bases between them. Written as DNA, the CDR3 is TGTGCCAGCAGCCAAGAACTACAGGCGGTTCATGGCTACACCTTC. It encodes CASSQELQAVHGYTF.

In DNA form, the CDR3 reads TGCGCCAGCAGCTTTGGTGTCCGGACAGGGGGGAAAGCTTTCTTT. Residues: CASSFGVRTGGKAFF. V gene TRBV5-1 combines with J gene TRBJ1-1, with 10 bases identical to TRBD1. V gave up 2 bases and J gave up 9 bases; unmatched junction bases: 10. This CDR3 has 15 amino acids. CDR1 and CDR2 from the germline V gene are SGHRS and YFSETQ.

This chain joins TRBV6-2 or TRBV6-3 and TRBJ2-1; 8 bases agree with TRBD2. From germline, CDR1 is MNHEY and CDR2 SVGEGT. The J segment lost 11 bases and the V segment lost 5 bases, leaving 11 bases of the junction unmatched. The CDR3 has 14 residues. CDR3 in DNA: TGTGCCAGCAGTGACGCGGGGGGCCGAGATAAGCAGTTCTTC. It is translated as CASSDAGGRDKQFF.

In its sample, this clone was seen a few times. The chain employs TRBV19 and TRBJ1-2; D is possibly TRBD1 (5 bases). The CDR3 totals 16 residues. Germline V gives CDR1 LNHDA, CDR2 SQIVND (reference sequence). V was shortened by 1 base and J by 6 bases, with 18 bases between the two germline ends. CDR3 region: CASSIAGHVPVDGYTF. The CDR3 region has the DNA TGTGCCAGTAGTATAGCAGGACACGTCCCTGTAGATGGCTACACCTTC.

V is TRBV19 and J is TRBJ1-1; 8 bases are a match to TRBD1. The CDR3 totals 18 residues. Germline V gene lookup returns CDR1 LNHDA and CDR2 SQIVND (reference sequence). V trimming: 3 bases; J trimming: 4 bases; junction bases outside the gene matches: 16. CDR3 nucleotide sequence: TGTGCCAGTAGTATGAGGATACGTAACGGACAGGGCGGCACTGAAGCTTTCTTT. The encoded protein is CASSMRIRNGQGGTEAFF.

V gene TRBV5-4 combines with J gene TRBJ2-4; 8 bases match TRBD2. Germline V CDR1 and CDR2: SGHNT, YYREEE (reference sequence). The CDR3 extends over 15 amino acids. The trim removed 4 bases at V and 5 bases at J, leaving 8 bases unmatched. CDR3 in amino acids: CASSRSGGLENIQYF. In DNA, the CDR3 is TGTGCCAGCAGCCGTTCGGGAGGGCTGGAAAACATTCAGTACTTC.

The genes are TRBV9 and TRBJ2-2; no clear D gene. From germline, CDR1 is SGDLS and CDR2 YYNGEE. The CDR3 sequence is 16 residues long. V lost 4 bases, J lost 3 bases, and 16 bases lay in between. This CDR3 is CASSFRLPRDTGELFF. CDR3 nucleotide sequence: TGTGCCAGCAGCTTCCGACTTCCAAGGGACACCGGGGAGCTGTTTTTT.

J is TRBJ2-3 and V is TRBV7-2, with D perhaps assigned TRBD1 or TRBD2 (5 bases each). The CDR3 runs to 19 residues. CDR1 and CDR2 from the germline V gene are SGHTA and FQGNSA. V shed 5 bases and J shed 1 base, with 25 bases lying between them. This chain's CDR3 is CASSPREGREFYGTDTQYF. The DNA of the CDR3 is TGTGCCAGCAGCCCACGCGAGGGCAGGGAATTTTACGGCACAGATACGCAGTATTTT.

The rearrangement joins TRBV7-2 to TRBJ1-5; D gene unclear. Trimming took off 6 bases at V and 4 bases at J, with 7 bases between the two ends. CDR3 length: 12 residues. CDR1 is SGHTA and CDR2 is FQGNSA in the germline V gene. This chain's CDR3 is CASRAGNQPQHF. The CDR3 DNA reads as TGTGCCAGCAGAGCAGGAAATCAGCCCCAGCATTTT.